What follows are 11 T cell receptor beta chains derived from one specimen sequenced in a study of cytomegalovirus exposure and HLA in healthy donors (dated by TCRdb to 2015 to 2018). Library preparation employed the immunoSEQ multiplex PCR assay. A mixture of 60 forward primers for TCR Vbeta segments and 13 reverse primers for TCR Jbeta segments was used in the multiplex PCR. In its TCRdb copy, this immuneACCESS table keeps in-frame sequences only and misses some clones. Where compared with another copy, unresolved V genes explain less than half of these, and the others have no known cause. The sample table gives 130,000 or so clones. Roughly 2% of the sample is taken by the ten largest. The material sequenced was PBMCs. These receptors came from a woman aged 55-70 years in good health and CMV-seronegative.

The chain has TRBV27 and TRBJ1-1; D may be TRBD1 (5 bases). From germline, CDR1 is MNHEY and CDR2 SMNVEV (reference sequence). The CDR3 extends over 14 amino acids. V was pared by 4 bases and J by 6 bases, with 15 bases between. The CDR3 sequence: CASSYGTSGAEAFF. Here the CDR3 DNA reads TGTGCCAGCAGTTACGGGACTTCGGGTGCTGAAGCTTTCTTT.

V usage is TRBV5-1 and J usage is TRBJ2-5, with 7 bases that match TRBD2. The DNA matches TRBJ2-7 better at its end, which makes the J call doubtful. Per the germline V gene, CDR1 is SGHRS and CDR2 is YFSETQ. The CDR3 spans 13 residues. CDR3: CASSYLAAYEQYF. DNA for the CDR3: TGCGCCAGCAGCTATCTAGCGGCCTACGAGCAGTACTTC.

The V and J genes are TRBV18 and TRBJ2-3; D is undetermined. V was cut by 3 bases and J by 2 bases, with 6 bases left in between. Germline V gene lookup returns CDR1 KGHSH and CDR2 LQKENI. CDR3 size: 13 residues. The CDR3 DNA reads TGTGCCAGCTCACCTCTAGTCACAGATACGCAGTATTTT. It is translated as CASSPLVTDTQYF. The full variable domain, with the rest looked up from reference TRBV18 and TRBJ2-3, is NAGVMQNPRHLVRRRGQEARLRCSPMKGHSHVYWYRQLPEEGLKFMVYLQKENIIDESGMPKERFSAEFPKEGPSILRIQQVVRGDSAAYFCASSPLVTDTQYFGPGTRLTVL.

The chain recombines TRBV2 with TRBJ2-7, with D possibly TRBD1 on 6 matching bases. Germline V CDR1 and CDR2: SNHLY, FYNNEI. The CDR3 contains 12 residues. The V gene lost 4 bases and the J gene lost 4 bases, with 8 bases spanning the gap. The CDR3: CASSVGGYEQYF. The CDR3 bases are TGTGCCAGCAGTGTAGGGGGATACGAGCAGTACTTC.

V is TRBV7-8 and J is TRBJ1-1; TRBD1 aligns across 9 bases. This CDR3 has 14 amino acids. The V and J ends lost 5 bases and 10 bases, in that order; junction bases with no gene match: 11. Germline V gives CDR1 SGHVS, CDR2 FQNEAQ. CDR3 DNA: TGTGCCAGCAGCACTGGGACAGGGAGGTTCTCAGCTTTCTTT. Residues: CASSTGTGRFSAFF.

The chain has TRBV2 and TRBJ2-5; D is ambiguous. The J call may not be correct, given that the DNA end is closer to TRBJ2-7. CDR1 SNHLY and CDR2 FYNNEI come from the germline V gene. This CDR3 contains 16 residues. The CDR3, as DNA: TGTGCCAGCAGGCCCGAATGGCGGTTATCCTCCTACGAGCAGTACTTC. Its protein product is CASRPEWRLSSYEQYF.

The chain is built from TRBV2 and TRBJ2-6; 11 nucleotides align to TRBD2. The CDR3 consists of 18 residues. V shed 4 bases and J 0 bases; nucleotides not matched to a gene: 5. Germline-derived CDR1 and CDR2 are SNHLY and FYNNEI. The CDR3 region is CASSGLAGLISGANVLTF. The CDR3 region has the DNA TGTGCCAGCAGTGGACTAGCGGGGCTAATCTCTGGGGCCAACGTCCTGACTTTC.

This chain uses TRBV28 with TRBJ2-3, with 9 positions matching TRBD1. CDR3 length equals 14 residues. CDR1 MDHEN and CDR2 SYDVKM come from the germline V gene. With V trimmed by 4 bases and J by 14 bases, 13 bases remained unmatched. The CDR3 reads CASSSGTGLSVLYF. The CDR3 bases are TGTGCCAGCAGTTCCGGGACAGGGTTAAGCGTTCTGTATTTT.

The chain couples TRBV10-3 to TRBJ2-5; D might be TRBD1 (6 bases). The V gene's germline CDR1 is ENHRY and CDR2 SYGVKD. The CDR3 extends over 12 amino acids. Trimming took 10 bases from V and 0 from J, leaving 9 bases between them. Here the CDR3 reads CATRDNQETQYF. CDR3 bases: TGTGCCACCAGGGACAACCAAGAGACCCAGTACTTC.

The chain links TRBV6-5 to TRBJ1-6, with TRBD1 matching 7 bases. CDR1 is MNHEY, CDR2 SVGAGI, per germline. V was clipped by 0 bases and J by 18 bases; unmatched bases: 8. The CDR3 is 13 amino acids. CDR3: CASSYSHDRAPHF. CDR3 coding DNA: TGTGCCAGCAGTTACTCTCACGACAGGGCCCCCCACTTT.

The CDR3 DNA is TGTGCCAGCAGCTCCCAATGCACCGGGGAGCTGTTTTTT. Protein: CASSSQCTGELFF. The chain combines TRBV7-3 with TRBJ2-2, with D uncertain. Germline CDR1 is SGHTA and CDR2 is FQGTGA. The CDR3 consists of 13 residues. The germline V and J ends were trimmed by 4 bases and 4 bases, with 7 bases remaining between them.